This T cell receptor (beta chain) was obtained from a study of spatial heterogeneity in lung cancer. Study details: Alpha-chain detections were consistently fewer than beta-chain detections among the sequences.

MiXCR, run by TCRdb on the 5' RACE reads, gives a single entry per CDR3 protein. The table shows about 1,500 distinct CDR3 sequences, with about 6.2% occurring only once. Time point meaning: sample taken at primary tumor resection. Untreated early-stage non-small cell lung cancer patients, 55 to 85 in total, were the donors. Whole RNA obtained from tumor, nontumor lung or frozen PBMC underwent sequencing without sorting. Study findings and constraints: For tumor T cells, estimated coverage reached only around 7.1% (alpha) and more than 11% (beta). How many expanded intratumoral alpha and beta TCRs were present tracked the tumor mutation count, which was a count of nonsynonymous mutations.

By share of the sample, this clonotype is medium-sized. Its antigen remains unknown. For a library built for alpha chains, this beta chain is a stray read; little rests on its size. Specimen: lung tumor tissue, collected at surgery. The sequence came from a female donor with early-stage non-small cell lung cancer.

CDR3 protein: CASGSPKGTGTGELFF. The CDR3 DNA is TGTGCCAGCGGTAGCCCAAAGGGGACGGGCACCGGGGAGCTGTTTTTT. The rearrangement links TRBV6-5 to TRBJ2-2; tentatively, D is TRBD1 or TRBD2 (5 bases each). V dropped 8 bases and J dropped 4 bases, with 20 bases sitting between them. The germline CDR1 and CDR2 sequences are MNHEY and SVGAGI. The CDR3 is made up of 16 amino acids.